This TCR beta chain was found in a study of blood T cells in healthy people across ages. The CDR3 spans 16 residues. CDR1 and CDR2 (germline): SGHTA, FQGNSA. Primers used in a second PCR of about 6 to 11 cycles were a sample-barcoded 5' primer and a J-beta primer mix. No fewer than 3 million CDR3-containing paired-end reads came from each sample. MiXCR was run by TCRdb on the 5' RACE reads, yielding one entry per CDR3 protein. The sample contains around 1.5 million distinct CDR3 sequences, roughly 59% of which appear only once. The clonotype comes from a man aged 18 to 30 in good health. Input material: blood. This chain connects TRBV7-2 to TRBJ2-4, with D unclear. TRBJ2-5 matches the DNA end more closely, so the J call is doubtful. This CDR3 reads CASSLQLIDLQETQYF. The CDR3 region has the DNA TGTGCCAGCAGCTTACAACTAATAGATCTCCAAGAGACCCAGTACTTC.